This TCR beta chain was sequenced in a study of CXCR3-negative and CXCR3-positive naive CD8 T cells. Preparation of TRB cDNA libraries relied on 5' RACE carrying UMI labels. TCRdb processed the 5' RACE reads again and assigns one entry to each CDR3 protein, with no DNA. This sample contains about 39,000 distinct CDR3 sequences. The sequence derives from a human donor in good health. Some clones in this sample may be carry-over from other donors' samples. The sample was memory CD8+ T cells from blood.

CDR3: CASSPIGGRNTIYF. This chain joins TRBV7-2 and TRBJ1-3; TCRdb outputs TRBD1, but without DNA this stays unchecked. Germline loops: CDR1 SGHTA, CDR2 FQGNSA. The CDR3 length is 14 residues.